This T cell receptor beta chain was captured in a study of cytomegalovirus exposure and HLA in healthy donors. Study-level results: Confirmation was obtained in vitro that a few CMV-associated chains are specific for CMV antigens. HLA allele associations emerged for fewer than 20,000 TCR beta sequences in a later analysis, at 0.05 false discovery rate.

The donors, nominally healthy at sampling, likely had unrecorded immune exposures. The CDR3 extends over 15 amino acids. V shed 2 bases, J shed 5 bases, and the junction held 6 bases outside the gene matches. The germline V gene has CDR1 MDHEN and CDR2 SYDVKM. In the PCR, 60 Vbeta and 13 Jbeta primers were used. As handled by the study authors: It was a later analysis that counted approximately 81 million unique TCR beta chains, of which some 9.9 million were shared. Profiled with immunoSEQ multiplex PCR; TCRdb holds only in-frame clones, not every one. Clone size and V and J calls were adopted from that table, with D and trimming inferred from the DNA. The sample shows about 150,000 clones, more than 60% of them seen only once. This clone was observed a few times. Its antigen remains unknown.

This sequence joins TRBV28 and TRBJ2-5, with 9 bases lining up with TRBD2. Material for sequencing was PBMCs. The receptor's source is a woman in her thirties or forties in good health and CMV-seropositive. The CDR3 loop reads CASSLMGLAGETQYF. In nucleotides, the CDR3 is TGTGCCAGCAGTTTAATGGGACTAGCAGGCGAGACCCAGTACTTC.